The rows below give T cell receptor beta chains drawn from one sample of a study of OX40 agonist ivuxolimab in advanced cancers. Only in-frame clones appear in the TCRdb table, and some are missing; sequencing was by immunoSEQ multiplex PCR. The table records about 100,000 clones, 80% to 95% of them present only once. The sample was CD4+ or CD8+ T cells sorted from blood, taken in a trial of the OX40 agonist ivuxolimab. All receptors come from an adult with an advanced solid tumor such as melanoma, head and neck, liver or kidney cancer. Each CDR3 is given with its conserved first and last residue. The D gene is left open where the match is weak. The size entry is marked missing in some rows and otherwise reads once, few, many or a size class.

TRBD1	TRBV28	-	14	TRBJ1-4	TGTGCCAGCAGTTCGGGACAGAGCTCCGACAAACTGTTTTTT	CASSSGQSSDKLFF
TRBD1	TRBV18	-	13	TRBJ1-4	TGTGCCAGCTCACCGGGACAGAATGAAAAACTGTTTTTT	CASSPGQNEKLFF
-	TRBV6-6	-	15	TRBJ1-4	TGTGCCAGCAGTCCTTTGGGGGGTAGGAATGAAAAACTGTTTTTT	CASSPLGGRNEKLFF
-	TRBV27	-	15	TRBJ2-7	TGTGCCAGCAGTTTGGATCTAACAGGGACCTACGAGCAGTACTTC	CASSLDLTGTYEQYF
TRBD1	TRBV18	-	14	TRBJ2-7	TGTGCCAGCTCAACCGGACAGGGACCCTACGAGCAGTACTTC	CASSTGQGPYEQYF
-	TRBV7-2	-	13	TRBJ2-1	TGTGCCAGCAGCTCGCGGGCCTACAATGAGCAGTTCTTC	CASSSRAYNEQFF
-	TRBV28	-	15	TRBJ1-1	TGTGCCAGCAGCAACCCCTCAACGGGAAACACTGAAGCTTTCTTT	CASSNPSTGNTEAFF
-	TRBV6-1	-	13	TRBJ2-7	TGTGCCAGCAGGGTGGGAGGTGTGGGCGAGCAGTACTTC	CASRVGGVGEQYF
TRBD1	TRBV7-9	-	14	TRBJ1-5	TGTGCCAGCAGCAATGGACAGGGGGCGTCGCCCCAGCATTTT	CASSNGQGASPQHF
-	TRBV20-1	-	11	TRBJ2-3	TGCAGTGCTAGTGTCGGAGATACGCAGTATTTT	CSASVGDTQYF
-	TRBV7-9	-	13	TRBJ2-3	TGTGCCAGCAGCACCTGGGGGATGGATACGCAGTATTTT	CASSTWGMDTQYF
-	TRBV19	-	13	TRBJ2-2	TGTGCCAGTAAACGGACCCGGACCGGGGAGCTGTTTTTT	CASKRTRTGELFF
TRBD1	TRBV6-5	-	13	TRBJ1-1	TGTGCCAGCAGACGACAGGGGGCGACTGAAGCTTTCTTT	CASRRQGATEAFF
-	TRBV28	-	15	TRBJ2-2	TGTGCCAGCAGCTTGGTGGGGCAGGGAGCCGGGGAGCTGTTTTTT	CASSLVGQGAGELFF
-	TRBV5-6	-	16	TRBJ2-2	TGTGCCAGCAGCCTCTGGGGGAGTTATGACACCGGGGAGCTGTTTTTT	CASSLWGSYDTGELFF
-	TRBV28	once	15	TRBJ2-2	TGTGCCAGCAGAGCCGGGACAAGGAACACCGGGGAGCTGTTTTTT	CASRAGTRNTGELFF
-	TRBV15	-	14	TRBJ2-7	TGTGCCACCAGCAGAAAGGGTAGAAGTATGGAGCAGTACTTC	CATSRKGRSMEQYF
-	TRBV5-1	-	12	TRBJ1-3	TGCGCCAGCAGCCCAGGTGCAAACACCATATATTTT	CASSPGANTIYF
-	TRBV28	-	12	TRBJ2-5	TGTGCCAGCAGTTTGGCCCAAGAGACCCAGTACTTC	CASSLAQETQYF
-	TRBV2	-	14	TRBJ2-3	TGTGCCAGCAGCATGAGCTCCGGCACAGATACGCAGTATTTT	CASSMSSGTDTQYF
-	TRBV5-1	-	14	TRBJ2-2	TGCGCCAGCAGCCCGACAGGGAACACCGGGGAGCTGTTTTTT	CASSPTGNTGELFF
-	TRBV5-4	few	14	TRBJ2-3	TGTGCCAGCAGCTTTATGGGTAGTTTGAATACGCAGTATTTT	CASSFMGSLNTQYF
-	TRBV15	once	13	TRBJ2-2	TGTGCCACCAGCAGAGGCCCTGACGGGGAGCTGTTTTTT	CATSRGPDGELFF
TRBD1	TRBV11-3	-	15	TRBJ1-2	TGTGCCAGCAGCCCTTACAGGGGGCAGTCCTATGGCTACACCTTC	CASSPYRGQSYGYTF
-	TRBV6-1	few	15	TRBJ2-7	TGTGCCAGCAGTGAAGGGACCGTTAGTCTCTACGAGCAGTACTTC	CASSEGTVSLYEQYF